The 4 T cell receptor beta chains listed next were all sequenced from one sample in a study of cytomegalovirus exposure and HLA in healthy donors. TCRdb's table, derived via immunoSEQ multiplex PCR, lists solely in-frame clones and lacks some. The sample shows around 150,000 clones, roughly nine tenths of them seen only once. Sequencing was carried out using PBMCs. These receptors came from a woman aged 18-29 years in good health and CMV-seropositive.

The V gene is TRBV2, the J gene TRBJ2-7; D gene uncertain. This CDR3 is built from 13 residues. Germline CDR1 is SNHLY and CDR2 is FYNNEI. Trimming shortened V by 6 bases and J by 3 bases, and 12 bases separated the two germline ends. This chain's CDR3 is CASRETADYEQYF. The CDR3 DNA sequence: TGTGCCAGCAGAGAAACAGCTGACTACGAGCAGTACTTC.

The gene calls are TRBV18 and TRBJ1-5; 7 nucleotides align to TRBD1. The CDR3 is made up of 17 amino acids. Unmatched junction bases numbered 12, after V lost 2 bases and J lost 5 bases. From germline, CDR1 is KGHSH and CDR2 LQKENI. Here the CDR3 DNA reads TGTGCCAGCTCACCATCAGGGATTGACAGGGTGCATCAGCCCCAGCATTTT. It is translated as CASSPSGIDRVHQPQHF.

The table lists this clone with a few counts. This chain joins TRBV7-2 and TRBJ1-1; TRBD1 matches at 10 bases. The V segment lost 5 bases and the J segment 5 bases; nucleotides outside the gene matches: 5. CDR1 SGHTA and CDR2 FQGNSA come from the germline V gene. The CDR3 has 14 amino acids. CDR3: CASSPTGGRTEAFF. The CDR3 DNA follows: TGTGCCAGCAGCCCGACAGGGGGCAGGACTGAAGCTTTCTTT.

The V and J genes are TRBV28 and TRBJ2-7, with TRBD2 matching 12 bases. The germline gives CDR1 MDHEN, CDR2 SYDVKM. The V gene end was trimmed by 5 bases and the J gene end by 3 bases; junction bases not matched to a gene: 2. This CDR3 has 14 amino acids. CDR3 protein: CASSPGLAGYEQYF. As DNA, the CDR3 is TGTGCCAGCAGTCCGGGACTAGCGGGCTACGAGCAGTACTTC.